This passage covers 19 T cell receptor beta chains from one sample sequenced in a study of early T cells in non-severe SARS-CoV-2 infection. Each CDR3 protein is one row after TCRdb ran MiXCR on the 5' RACE reads. In the table there are about 49,000 distinct CDR3 sequences, 9% to 15% of which are singletons. Specimen: whole blood, collected at baseline. Receptor source: an adult who was a healthcare worker with PCR-confirmed SARS-CoV-2 infection or an uninfected control (not recorded which).

The J gene is TRBJ2-1, the V gene TRBV24-1; tentative D call: TRBD2 (7 bases). The length of the CDR3 is 17 residues. Trimming removed 0 bases from V and 2 bases from J, with 13 bases in between. Looked up from germline, CDR1 is KGHDR and CDR2 is SFDVKD. This chain's CDR3 is CATSDLVGGGTYNEQFF. The CDR3 DNA is TGTGCCACCAGTGATTTGGTGGGAGGGGGTACCTACAATGAGCAGTTCTTC.

This clonotype showed up many times. This chain connects TRBV6-6 to TRBJ2-3; TRBD2 agrees at 14 bases. Germline-derived CDR1 and CDR2 are MNHNY and SVGAGI (reference sequence). The CDR3 spans 16 residues. V was pared by 10 bases and J by 4 bases, with 10 bases of the junction left unmatched. In DNA form, the CDR3 reads TGTGCCACCCAGAAAGGGACTAGCGGGAGCCCAGATACGCAGTATTTT. This encodes CATQKGTSGSPDTQYF.

The sample holds many counts of this clonotype. This sequence joins TRBV20-1 and TRBJ2-6; 7 bases agree with TRBD1. Germline-derived CDR1 and CDR2 are DFQATT and SNEGSKA (reference sequence). The CDR3 extends over 18 amino acids. J was trimmed by 0 bases and V by 5 bases; bases with no gene match: 13. CDR3 loop: CSALTFGTAFSGANVLTF. The CDR3 DNA is TGCAGTGCTCTGACATTTGGGACAGCTTTCTCTGGGGCCAACGTCCTGACTTTC.

This chain links TRBV28 with TRBJ2-7; a weak D match, TRBD1 (6 bases). This CDR3 is 16 amino acids long. Looked up from germline, CDR1 is MDHEN and CDR2 is SYDVKM. V lost 5 bases and J lost 7, with 24 bases in between. DNA of the CDR3: TGTGCCAGCAGTCTTACAGCAGGGACAAGGGCCTTAGAGCAGTACTTC. Encoded protein: CASSLTAGTRALEQYF.

The V gene is TRBV6-5, the J gene TRBJ2-3, with TRBD2 identical over 13 bases. CDR1 and CDR2 from the germline V gene are MNHEY and SVGAGI. CDR3 size: 17 residues. The J segment lost 5 bases and the V segment lost 5 bases, leaving 10 bases of the junction unmatched. Here the CDR3 DNA reads TGTGCCAGCAGTCTACCGGGACTAGCGGGACGGGTAGATACGCAGTATTTT. Protein: CASSLPGLAGRVDTQYF.

The chain has TRBV4-2 and TRBJ2-6; D is ambiguous. Germline V gene data show CDR1 as LGHNA and CDR2 as YNFKEQ. This CDR3 is 16 amino acids long. Trimming took off 0 bases at V and 1 base at J, with 7 bases between the two ends. The CDR3 DNA is TGTGCCAGCAGCCAAGATTTCGTATCTGGGGCCAACGTCCTGACTTTC. It yields the protein CASSQDFVSGANVLTF.

This clonotype was seen at least ten times. Relative to the germline gene, one junction end is altered; a read error may explain this. The chain has TRBV11-2 and TRBJ2-1, with TRBD2 matching 7 bases. CDR1 and CDR2 from the germline V gene are SGHAT and FQNNGV. The CDR3 totals 15 residues. CDR3 nucleotide sequence: TGTGCCAGCACCCCAACGCTAGCGGCCTACGATGAGCAGTTCTTC. Translated, it gives CASTPTLAAYDEQFF.

This clonotype has a count of ten or more. The chain combines TRBV29-1 with TRBJ2-7; 7 nucleotides agree with TRBD2. The CDR3 extends over 13 amino acids. CDR1 is SQVTM and CDR2 is ANQGSEA in the germline V gene. V was pared by 5 bases and J by 3 bases, with 7 bases of the junction left unmatched. The DNA for the CDR3 is TGCAGCGTTAGAAGGCTAGCGGACTACGAGCAGTACTTC. Protein: CSVRRLADYEQYF.

In this sample, this clonotype turned up many times. The chain recombines TRBV7-2 with TRBJ1-4; D gene unclear. The V gene lost 5 bases and the J gene lost 3 bases, with 10 bases spanning the gap. Germline V gene lookup returns CDR1 SGHTA and CDR2 FQGNSA. The CDR3 covers 14 residues. CDR3 sequence: CASSVREPNEKLFF. The CDR3 DNA sequence: TGTGCCAGCAGCGTAAGAGAACCTAATGAAAAACTGTTTTTT.

This clonotype has a handful of counts. The chain couples TRBV4-1 to TRBJ2-4; 11 bases map to TRBD2. The CDR3 consists of 17 residues. V gave up 3 bases and J gave up 6 bases; unmatched junction bases: 10. Germline-derived CDR1 and CDR2 are MGHRA and YSYEKL. CDR3 residues: CASSQGRLAGMTNIQYF. CDR3 in DNA: TGCGCCAGCAGCCAGGGGAGACTAGCGGGAATGACAAACATTCAGTACTTC.

V is TRBV5-4 and J is TRBJ2-1; D might be TRBD2 (6 bases). Trimming left V 7 bases short and J 10 bases short, with 27 bases between. Germline CDR1 reads SGHNT; CDR2 reads YYREEE (reference sequence). The CDR3 is 16 amino acids. CDR3 sequence: CASGIGIPSVGEEQFF. CDR3 DNA sequence: TGTGCCAGCGGGATAGGGATTCCTAGCGTTGGAGAGGAGCAGTTCTTC. Using reference TRBV5-4 and TRBJ2-1 for the parts outside the CDR3, the full variable domain is ETGVTQSPTHLIKTRGQQVTLRCSSQSGHNTVSWYQQALGQGPQFIFQYYREEENGRGNFPPRFSGLQFPNYSSELNVNALELDDSALYLCASGIGIPSVGEEQFFGPGTRLTVL.

V is TRBV6-6 and J is TRBJ2-2; D is unresolved. CDR1 is MNHNY, CDR2 SVGAGI, per germline (reference sequence). The CDR3 sequence is 13 residues long. V lost 6 bases and J 5 bases, leaving 10 bases between the germline ends. This CDR3 reads CASRYRETGELFF. CDR3 DNA sequence: TGTGCCAGCAGATATCGCGAGACCGGGGAGCTGTTTTTT.

This clonotype was counted only a few times. This chain links TRBV7-3 with TRBJ2-2, with a tentative D call TRBD1 (6 bases). V was clipped by 3 bases and J by 5 bases, with 13 bases between them. This CDR3 has 15 amino acids. CDR1 and CDR2 from the germline V gene are SGHTA and FQGTGA. The chain's CDR3 is CASSFAGTPTGELFF. The CDR3 DNA reads TGTGCCAGCAGCTTCGCCGGGACACCGACCGGGGAGCTGTTTTTT. Using reference TRBV7-3 and TRBJ2-2 for the parts outside the CDR3, the full variable domain is GAGVSQTPSNKVTEKGKYVELRCDPISGHTALYWYRQSLGQGPEFLIYFQGTGAADDSGLPNDRFFAVRPEGSVSTLKIQRTERGDSAVYLCASSFAGTPTGELFFGEGSRLTVL.

This clonotype was detected a few times. CDR3 sequence (DNA): TGTGCCAGCACCCGGGGACAGGAAAACACCATATATTTT. It yields the protein CASTRGQENTIYF. The rearrangement links TRBV28 to TRBJ1-3, with 8 bases matching TRBD1. The CDR3 spans 13 residues. Germline values: CDR1 MDHEN, CDR2 SYDVKM. V was clipped by 7 bases and J by 6 bases; unmatched bases: 5. The full variable domain, its missing parts supplied by reference TRBV28 and TRBJ1-3, is DVKVTQSSRYLVKRTGEKVFLECVQDMDHENMFWYRQDPGLGLRLIYFSYDVKMKEKGDIPEGYSVSREKKERFSLILESASTNQTSMYLCASTRGQENTIYFGEGSWLTVV.

At least ten counts were recorded for this clonotype. The CDR3 protein is CASSPHRANTEAFF. The CDR3 DNA sequence: TGTGCCAGCAGCCCCCACAGGGCGAACACTGAAGCTTTCTTT. The chain carries TRBV9 and TRBJ1-1; D might be TRBD1 (6 bases). Germline V gene sequence: CDR1 SGDLS, CDR2 YYNGEE. Deletions cut 4 bases from V and 1 base from J, with 11 bases between. The CDR3 totals 14 residues. The variable domain in full, with the rest retrieved from reference TRBV9 and TRBJ1-1, is DSGVTQTPKHLITATGQRVTLRCSPRSGDLSVYWYQQSLDQGLQFLIQYYNGEERAKGNILERFSAQQFPDLHSELNLSSLELGDSALYFCASSPHRANTEAFFGQGTRLTVV.

In its sample, this clonotype was seen once. This rearrangement joins TRBV2 to TRBJ2-7, with D maybe TRBD2 (5 bases). CDR3 size: 12 residues. Germline lookup yields CDR1 SNHLY and CDR2 FYNNEI. Trimming left V 6 bases short and J 4 bases short, with 10 bases between. The DNA of the CDR3 is TGTGCCAGCAGCATTACGGGATACGAGCAGTACTTC. It translates to CASSITGYEQYF. The entire variable domain, with the rest obtained from reference TRBV2 and TRBJ2-7, is as follows: EPEVTQTPSHQVTQMGQEVILRCVPISNHLYFYWYRQILGQKVEFLVSFYNNEISEKSEIFDDQFSVERPDGSNFTLKIRSTKLEDSAMYFCASSITGYEQYFGPGTRLTVT.

This clonotype was counted a few times. The chain couples TRBV7-9 to TRBJ2-3; D is unresolved. Trimming removed 4 bases from V and 2 bases from J, with 4 bases in between. Per germline, CDR1 SEHNR and CDR2 FQNEAQ (reference sequence). The CDR3 totals 12 residues. This CDR3 reads CASSSYTDTQYF. CDR3 coding DNA: TGTGCCAGCAGCTCGTACACAGATACGCAGTATTTT.

This clonotype was seen at least ten times. The rearrangement links TRBV7-3 to TRBJ1-2; 7 bases line up with TRBD1. CDR3 length equals 14 residues. The V and J ends lost 5 bases and 8 bases, in that order; junction bases with no gene match: 11. Germline lookup yields CDR1 SGHTA and CDR2 FQGTGA. This chain's CDR3 is CASSDSYRGNGYTF. For the CDR3, the DNA is TGTGCCAGCAGCGATTCTTACAGGGGAAACGGCTACACCTTC.

V is TRBV12-5 and J is TRBJ2-1; TRBD2 agrees at 9 bases. The CDR3 totals 18 residues. Looked up from germline, CDR1 is LGHNT and CDR2 is FRNRAP. V trimming: 0 bases; J trimming: 6 bases; junction bases outside the gene matches: 12. CDR3 DNA: TGTGCTAGTGGTTTGGTAAAAGATGGACTAGCGAGTTTCAATGAGCAGTTCTTC. It specifies CASGLVKDGLASFNEQFF.